This entry lists 9 T cell receptor beta chains sequenced from one sample in a study of Graves' ophthalmopathy and Graves' hyperthyroidism. RNA served as the template for amplifying TCR beta CDR3 regions. HTBI primers were used in a first-round RT-PCR, which preceded a second-round multiplex PCR. One entry per CDR3 protein, called by TCRdb with MiXCR from the multiplex PCR reads. The sample consists of about 380,000 distinct CDR3 sequences, less than 20% of them appearing once. Input material: peripheral blood. The receptors shown here come from a woman between 18 and 29 years old with stable Graves' hyperthyroidism.

The chain is built from TRBV4-1 and TRBJ2-7; the D gene is possibly TRBD2 (5 bases). Germline loops: CDR1 MGHRA, CDR2 YSYEKL. The CDR3 covers 16 residues. Trimming stripped 0 bases from V and 5 bases from J, with 17 bases between. CDR3: CASSQDQTRAPNEQYF. DNA for the CDR3: TGCGCCAGCAGCCAAGATCAAACTAGGGCCCCCAACGAGCAGTACTTC.

This clonotype was counted many times. The chain joins TRBV12-3 or TRBV12-4 to TRBJ1-1; no firm D call. V lost 7 bases to trimming and J lost 8 bases, with 20 bases between them. The CDR3 consists of 14 residues. The CDR3 here is CASTNTLRAREAFF. Written as DNA, the CDR3 is TGTGCCAGCACCAACACACTTAGGGCCAGGGAAGCTTTCTTT.

This clonotype was seen at least ten times. The DNA of the CDR3 is TGTGCCAGCAGTGAAAGGCCATTCTATGGCTACACCTTC. Amino acids: CASSERPFYGYTF. The chain uses TRBV6-1 and TRBJ1-2; D gene ambiguous. This CDR3 contains 13 residues. Germline loops: CDR1 MNHNS, CDR2 SASEGT. The ends were cut back, 2 bases at V and 4 bases at J, with 8 bases in the middle.

The table lists this clonotype with many counts. V usage is TRBV12-3 or TRBV12-4 and J usage is TRBJ2-2, with TRBD2 as a possible D gene (5 bases). Trimming left V 5 bases short and J 5 bases short, with 18 bases between. This CDR3 has 16 amino acids. The CDR3 spells CASSPRAQPGTGELFF. The CDR3 bases are TGTGCCAGCAGTCCGCGTGCTCAGCCGGGGACCGGGGAGCTGTTTTTT.

V usage is TRBV5-1 and J usage is TRBJ2-2; D uncertain. CDR3 size: 16 residues. Germline values: CDR1 SGHRS, CDR2 YFSETQ. The V and J ends lost 2 bases and 0 bases respectively, with 11 bases between them. Here the CDR3 reads CASSFSPSPNTGELFF. CDR3 DNA sequence: TGCGCCAGCAGCTTTTCCCCTAGTCCGAACACCGGGGAGCTGTTTTTT.

This clonotype was detected ten times or more. The chain recombines TRBV27 with TRBJ1-6; no firm D call. V was trimmed by 6 bases and J by 5 bases, leaving 11 bases between them. CDR1 is MNHEY and CDR2 is SMNVEV in the germline V gene (reference sequence). The CDR3 is 14 amino acids. CDR3 DNA: TGTGCCAGCAGCTCGCTAGGTGATAATTCACCCCTCCACTTT. Protein sequence: CASSSLGDNSPLHF.

V gene TRBV18 combines with J gene TRBJ2-7; D assignment may be TRBD1 or TRBD2 (5 bases each). CDR3 length: 14 amino acids. Germline assignment: CDR1 KGHSH and CDR2 LQKENI. The V and J ends lost 2 bases and 1 base respectively, with 9 bases between them. The CDR3 is CASSPGDPSYEQYF. CDR3 coding DNA: TGTGCCAGCTCACCAGGGGACCCTTCCTACGAGCAGTACTTC.

This clonotype was detected only a few times. The chain joins TRBV7-2 to TRBJ1-3; tentatively, D is TRBD1 (5 bases). Germline CDR1 and CDR2: SGHTA and FQGNSA. There are 13 residues in the CDR3. The germline V and J ends were trimmed by 0 bases and 8 bases, with 8 bases remaining between them. Written as DNA, the CDR3 is TGTGCCAGCAGCTTAGCTATCAGGGACACCATATATTTT. It specifies CASSLAIRDTIYF.

The chain carries TRBV5-1 and TRBJ1-5; D not resolved. The V end lost 0 bases, the J end lost 0 bases, and 7 bases lay between the germline ends. CDR1 and CDR2 from the germline V gene are SGHRS and YFSETQ. This CDR3 has 15 amino acids. The CDR3 sequence: CASSLDIYSNQPQHF. Here the CDR3 DNA reads TGCGCCAGCAGCTTGGACATTTATAGCAATCAGCCCCAGCATTTT.